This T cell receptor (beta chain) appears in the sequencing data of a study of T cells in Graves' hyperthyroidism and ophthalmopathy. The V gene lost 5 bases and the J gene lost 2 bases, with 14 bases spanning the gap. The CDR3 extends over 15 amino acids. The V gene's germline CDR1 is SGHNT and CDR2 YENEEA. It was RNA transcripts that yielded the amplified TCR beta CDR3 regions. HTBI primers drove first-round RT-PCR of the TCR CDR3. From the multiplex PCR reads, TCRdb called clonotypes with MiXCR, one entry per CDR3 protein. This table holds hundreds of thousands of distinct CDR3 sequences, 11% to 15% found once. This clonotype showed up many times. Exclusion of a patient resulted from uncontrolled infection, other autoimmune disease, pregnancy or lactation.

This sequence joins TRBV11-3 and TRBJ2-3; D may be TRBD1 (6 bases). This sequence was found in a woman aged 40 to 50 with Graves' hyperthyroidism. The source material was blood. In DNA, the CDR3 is TGTGCCAGCAGCCCCTCCCAGGGGCCCACAGATACGCAGTATTTT. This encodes CASSPSQGPTDTQYF.